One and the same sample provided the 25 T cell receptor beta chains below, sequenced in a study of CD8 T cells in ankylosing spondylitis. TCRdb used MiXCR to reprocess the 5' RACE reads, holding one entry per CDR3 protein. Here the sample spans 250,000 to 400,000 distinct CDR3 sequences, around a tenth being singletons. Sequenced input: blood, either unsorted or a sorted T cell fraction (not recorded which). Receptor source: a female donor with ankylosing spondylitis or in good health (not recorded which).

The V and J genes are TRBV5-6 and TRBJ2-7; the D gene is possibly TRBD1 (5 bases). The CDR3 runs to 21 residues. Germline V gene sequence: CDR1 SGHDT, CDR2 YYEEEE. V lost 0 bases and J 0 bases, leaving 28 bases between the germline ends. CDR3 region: CASSLGTVFGRVIPSSYEQYF. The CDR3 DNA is TGTGCCAGCAGCTTGGGTACCGTTTTTGGCAGGGTGATCCCCAGCTCCTACGAGCAGTACTTC.

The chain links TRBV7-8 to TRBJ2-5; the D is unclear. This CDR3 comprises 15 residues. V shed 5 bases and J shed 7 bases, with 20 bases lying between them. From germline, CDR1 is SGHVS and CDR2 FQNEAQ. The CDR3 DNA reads TGTGCCAGCAGCCTAACGACCGGGCTAAGGAGGACCCAGTACTTC. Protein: CASSLTTGLRRTQYF.

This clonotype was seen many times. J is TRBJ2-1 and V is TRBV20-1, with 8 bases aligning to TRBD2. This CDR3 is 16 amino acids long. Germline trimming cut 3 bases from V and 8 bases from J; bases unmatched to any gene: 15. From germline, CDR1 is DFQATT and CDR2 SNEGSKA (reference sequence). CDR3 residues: CSASFKRGSLKDEQFF. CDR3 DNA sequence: TGCAGTGCTAGTTTCAAGCGGGGGTCTCTCAAGGATGAGCAGTTCTTC.

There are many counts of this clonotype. Written as DNA, the CDR3 is TGCAGTGCCCCTCGGTATCCTGGGGGAAACGAAAAACTGTTTTTT. It specifies CSAPRYPGGNEKLFF. The rearrangement links TRBV20-1 to TRBJ1-4; D possibly corresponds to TRBD1 (5 bases). Per germline, CDR1 DFQATT and CDR2 SNEGSKA (reference sequence). The CDR3 is made up of 15 amino acids. V was clipped by 6 bases and J by 8 bases, with 22 bases between them.

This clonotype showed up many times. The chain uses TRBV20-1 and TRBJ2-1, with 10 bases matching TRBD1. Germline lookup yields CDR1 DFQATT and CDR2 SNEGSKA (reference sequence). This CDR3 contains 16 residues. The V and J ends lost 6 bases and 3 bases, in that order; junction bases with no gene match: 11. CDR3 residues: CSALGRQGANYNEQFF. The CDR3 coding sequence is TGCAGTGCCTTAGGAAGACAGGGGGCAAACTACAATGAGCAGTTCTTC.

The CDR3 region is CAISDRVSNQPQHF. The CDR3 coding sequence is TGTGCCATCAGTGACAGGGTGAGCAATCAGCCCCAGCATTTT. V usage is TRBV10-3 and J usage is TRBJ1-5; TRBD1 is a possible D gene (5 bases). The CDR3 contains 14 residues. The germline V gene has CDR1 ENHRY and CDR2 SYGVKD. V gave up 3 bases and J gave up 1 base, with 7 bases separating them.

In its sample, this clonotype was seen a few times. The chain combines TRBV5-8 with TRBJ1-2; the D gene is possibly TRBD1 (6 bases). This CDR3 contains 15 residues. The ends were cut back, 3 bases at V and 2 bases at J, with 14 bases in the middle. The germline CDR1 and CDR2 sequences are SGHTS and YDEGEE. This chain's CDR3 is CASSSRTVPNYGYTF. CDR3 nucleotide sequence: TGTGCCAGCAGCTCCAGGACAGTACCGAACTATGGCTACACCTTC.

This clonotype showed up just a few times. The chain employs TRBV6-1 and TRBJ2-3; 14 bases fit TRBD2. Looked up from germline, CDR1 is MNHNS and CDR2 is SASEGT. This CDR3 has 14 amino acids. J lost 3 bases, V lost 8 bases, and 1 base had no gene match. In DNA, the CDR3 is TGTGCCAGCCGACTAGCGGGGGGGACAGATACGCAGTATTTT. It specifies CASRLAGGTDTQYF.

CDR3 residues: CASSLAGDPPLEQYF. For the CDR3, the DNA is TGCGCCAGCAGCTTGGCCGGGGACCCACCACTGGAGCAGTACTTC. V gene TRBV5-1 combines with J gene TRBJ2-7; D may match TRBD1 or TRBD2 (5 bases each). Per the germline V gene, CDR1 is SGHRS and CDR2 is YFSETQ. CDR3 length: 15 amino acids. V lost 0 bases and J 7 bases, leaving 17 bases between the germline ends.

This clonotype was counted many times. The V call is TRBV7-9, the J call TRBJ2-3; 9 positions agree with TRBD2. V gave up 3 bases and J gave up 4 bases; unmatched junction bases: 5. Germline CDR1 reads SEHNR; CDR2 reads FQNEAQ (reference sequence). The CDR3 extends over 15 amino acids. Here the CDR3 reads CASSLAAGGSDTQYF. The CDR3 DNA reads TGTGCCAGCAGCTTGGCAGCGGGAGGCTCAGATACGCAGTATTTT.

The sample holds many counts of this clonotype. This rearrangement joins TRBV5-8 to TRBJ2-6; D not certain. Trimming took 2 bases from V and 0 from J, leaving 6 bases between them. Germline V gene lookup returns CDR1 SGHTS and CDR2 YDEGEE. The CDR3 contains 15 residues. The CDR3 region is CASSLTVSGANVLTF. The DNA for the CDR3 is TGTGCCAGCAGCTTAACAGTCTCTGGGGCCAACGTCCTGACTTTC.

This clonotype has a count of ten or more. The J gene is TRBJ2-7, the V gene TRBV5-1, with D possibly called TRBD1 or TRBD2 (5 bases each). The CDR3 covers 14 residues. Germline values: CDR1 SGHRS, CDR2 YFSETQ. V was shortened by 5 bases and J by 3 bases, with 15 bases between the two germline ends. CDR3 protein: CASSPSGTDYEQYF. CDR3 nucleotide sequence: TGCGCCAGCAGTCCATCCGGGACGGACTACGAGCAGTACTTC.

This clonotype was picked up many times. For the CDR3, the DNA is TGCAGTGCTAGGCGGTCGGCGGCCTACGAGCAGTACTTC. Translation: CSARRSAAYEQYF. The rearrangement links TRBV20-1 to TRBJ2-7; D is unresolved. Looked up from germline, CDR1 is DFQATT and CDR2 is SNEGSKA (reference sequence). The CDR3 spans 13 residues. The germline V and J ends were trimmed by 3 bases and 2 bases, with 11 bases remaining between them.

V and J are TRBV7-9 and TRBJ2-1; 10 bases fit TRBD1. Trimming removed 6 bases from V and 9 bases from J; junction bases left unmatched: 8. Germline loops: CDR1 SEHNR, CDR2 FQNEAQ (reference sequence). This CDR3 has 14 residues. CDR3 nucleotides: TGTGCCAGCAGACCAGGGACAGGGGTCCGTGAGCAGTTCTTC. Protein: CASRPGTGVREQFF.

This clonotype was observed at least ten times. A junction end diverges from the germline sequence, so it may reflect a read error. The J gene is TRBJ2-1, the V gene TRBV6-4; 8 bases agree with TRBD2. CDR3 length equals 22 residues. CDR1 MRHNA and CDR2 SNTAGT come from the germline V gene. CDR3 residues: CASRLLAGHPWSTIWNYHEQFF. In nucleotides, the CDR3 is TGTGCCAGCAGGCTGCTAGCGGGCCACCCCTGGTCTACAATTTGGAACTACCATGAGCAGTTCTTC.

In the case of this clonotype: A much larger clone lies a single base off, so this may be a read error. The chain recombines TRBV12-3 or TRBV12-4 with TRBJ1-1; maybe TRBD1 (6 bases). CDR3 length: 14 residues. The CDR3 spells CVSSSGTRGTEAFF. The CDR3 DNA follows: TGTGTCAGCAGTTCCGGGACCAGGGGTACTGAAGCTTTCTTT.

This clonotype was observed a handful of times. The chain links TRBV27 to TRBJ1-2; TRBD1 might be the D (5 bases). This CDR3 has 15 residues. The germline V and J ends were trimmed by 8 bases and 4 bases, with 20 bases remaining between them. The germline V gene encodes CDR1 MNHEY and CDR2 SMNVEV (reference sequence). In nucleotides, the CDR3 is TGTGCCAGCCGGAAGACGGACAACCACCTCTATGGCTACACCTTC. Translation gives CASRKTDNHLYGYTF.

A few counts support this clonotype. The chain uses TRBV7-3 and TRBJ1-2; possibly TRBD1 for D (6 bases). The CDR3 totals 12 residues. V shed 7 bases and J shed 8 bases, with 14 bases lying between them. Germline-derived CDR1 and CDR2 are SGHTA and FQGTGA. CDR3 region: CASTSGVEGYTF. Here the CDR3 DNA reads TGTGCCAGCACTTCAGGGGTTGAGGGCTACACCTTC.

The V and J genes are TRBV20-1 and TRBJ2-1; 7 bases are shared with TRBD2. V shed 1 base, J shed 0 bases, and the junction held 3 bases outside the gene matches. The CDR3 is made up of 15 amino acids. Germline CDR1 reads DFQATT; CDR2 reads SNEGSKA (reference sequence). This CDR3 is CSARVGGSSYNEQFF. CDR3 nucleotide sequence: TGCAGTGCTAGAGTAGGCGGGAGCTCCTACAATGAGCAGTTCTTC.

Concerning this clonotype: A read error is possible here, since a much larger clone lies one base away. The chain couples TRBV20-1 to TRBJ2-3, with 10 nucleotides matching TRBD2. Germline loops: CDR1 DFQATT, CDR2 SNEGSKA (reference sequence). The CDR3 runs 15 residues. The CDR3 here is CCARTSGSSTDTQYF. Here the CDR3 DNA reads TGCTGTGCTAGGACTAGCGGTTCTAGCACAGATACGCAGTATTTT.

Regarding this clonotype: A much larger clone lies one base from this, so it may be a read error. CDR3: CASSLIRGHEQYF. As DNA, the CDR3 is TGCGCCAGCAGCTTGATTCGGGGCCACGAGCAGTACTTC. The chain links TRBV5-1 to TRBJ2-7; D is perhaps TRBD1 or TRBD2 (5 bases each). V shed 1 base and J shed 5 bases, with 10 bases lying between them. Germline CDR1 is SGHRS and CDR2 is YFSETQ. CDR3 size: 13 residues.

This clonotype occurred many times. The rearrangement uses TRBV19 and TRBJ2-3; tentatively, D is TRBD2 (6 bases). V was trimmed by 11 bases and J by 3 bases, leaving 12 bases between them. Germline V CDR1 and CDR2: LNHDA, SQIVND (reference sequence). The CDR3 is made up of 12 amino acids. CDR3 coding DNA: TGTGCCTCCGGCGGGGTTACAGATACGCAGTATTTT. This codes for CASGGVTDTQYF. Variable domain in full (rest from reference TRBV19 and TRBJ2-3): DGGITQSPKYLFRKEGQNVTLSCEQNLNHDAMYWYRQDPGQGLRLIYYSQIVNDFQKGDIAEGYSVSREKKESFPLTVTSAQKNPTAFYLCASGGVTDTQYFGPGTRLTVL.

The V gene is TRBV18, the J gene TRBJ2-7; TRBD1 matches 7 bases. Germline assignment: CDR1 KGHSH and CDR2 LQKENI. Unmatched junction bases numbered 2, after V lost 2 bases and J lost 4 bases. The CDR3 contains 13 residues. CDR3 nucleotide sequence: TGTGCCAGCTCACCAGCCAGGGGGTACGAGCAGTACTTC. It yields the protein CASSPARGYEQYF.

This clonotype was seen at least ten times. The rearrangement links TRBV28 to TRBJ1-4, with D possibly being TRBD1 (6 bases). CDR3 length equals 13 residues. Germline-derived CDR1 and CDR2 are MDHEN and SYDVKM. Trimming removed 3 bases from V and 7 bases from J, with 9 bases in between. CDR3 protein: CASSFGGREKLFF. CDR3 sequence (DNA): TGTGCCAGCAGTTTTGGGGGGCGTGAAAAACTGTTTTTT.

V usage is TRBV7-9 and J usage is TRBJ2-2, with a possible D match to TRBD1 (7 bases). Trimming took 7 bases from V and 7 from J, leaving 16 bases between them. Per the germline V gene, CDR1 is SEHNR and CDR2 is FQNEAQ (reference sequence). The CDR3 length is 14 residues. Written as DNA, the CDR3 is TGTGCCAGCAATGGCGGGACAGACCTCGGGGAGCTGTTTTTT. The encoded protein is CASNGGTDLGELFF.